The 31 T cell receptor beta chains below all came from one sample that was sequenced in a study of regulatory T cells in long-lasting Graves disease. Described time point: persistent/refractory GD, antithyroid drugs over 5 years with positive TRAb. Following extraction of RNA from PBMCs, that RNA was used to make the TCR library. Researchers made TCR beta libraries by using iRepertoire HTBI primers and running Arm-PCR on CDR3 regions. One entry per CDR3 protein, called by TCRdb with MiXCR from the multiplex PCR reads. The sample shows under 450,000 distinct CDR3 sequences, around 23% of them seen only once. Sequencing used peripheral blood mononuclear cells (PBMCs), obtained when the disease was refractory, from a patient treated with antithyroid drugs. The receptors originated from a woman between 35 and 50 years old with Graves disease.

This clonotype appeared many times. CDR3 DNA: TGCAGTGCTAGTTCCCACGGTCCCCTTTCACCCCTCCACTTT. It codes for CSASSHGPLSPLHF. The chain couples TRBV20-1 to TRBJ1-6; unclear D gene. The CDR3 has 14 residues. Germline CDR1 reads DFQATT; CDR2 reads SNEGSKA (reference sequence). Trimming left V 3 bases short and J 9 bases short, with 15 bases between.

The rearrangement links TRBV20-1 to TRBJ2-3; weak D call: TRBD2 (6 bases). Trimming left V 3 bases short and J 4 bases short, with 14 bases between. This CDR3 comprises 14 residues. Germline V gene data show CDR1 as DFQATT and CDR2 as SNEGSKA (reference sequence). CDR3 loop: CSARGGTPADTQYF. The DNA for the CDR3 is TGCAGTGCTAGGGGCGGGACCCCGGCAGATACGCAGTATTTT.

This clonotype was observed a few times. The J gene is TRBJ2-2, the V gene TRBV4-1; D is uncertain. CDR1 MGHRA and CDR2 YSYEKL come from the germline V gene. Trimming shortened V by 4 bases and J by 3 bases, and 18 bases separated the two germline ends. There are 17 residues in the CDR3. The CDR3 region is CASSRSTAGVDTGELFF. The CDR3 region has the DNA TGCGCCAGCAGCCGATCAACGGCCGGTGTGGACACCGGGGAGCTGTTTTTT.

This clonotype has ten or more counts. This rearrangement joins TRBV7-2 to TRBJ1-6; D not certain. The V gene's germline CDR1 is SGHTA and CDR2 FQGNSA. This CDR3 has 15 amino acids. V lost 4 bases and J 2 bases, leaving 9 bases between the germline ends. The CDR3 here is CASSSVWPYNSPLHF. In DNA, the CDR3 is TGTGCCAGCAGCTCGGTGTGGCCCTATAATTCACCCCTCCACTTT. The full variable domain, its missing parts supplied by reference TRBV7-2 and TRBJ1-6, is GAGVSQSPSNKVTEKGKDVELRCDPISGHTALYWYRQSLGQGLEFLIYFQGNSAPDKSGLPSDRFSAERTGGSVSTLTIQRTQQEDSAVYLCASSSVWPYNSPLHFGNGTRLTVT.

The chain links TRBV6-1 to TRBJ2-2; 7 positions agree with TRBD2. Losses at the gene ends were 8 bases for V and 7 bases for J; bases not matched to a gene: 10. The V gene's germline CDR1 is MNHNS and CDR2 SASEGT. This CDR3 is 14 amino acids long. The CDR3 DNA is TGTGCCAGCTTGGAGGGAGGGCTTGGCGGGGAGCTGTTTTTT. It encodes CASLEGGLGGELFF.

This sequence joins TRBV4-1 and TRBJ1-1, with D perhaps TRBD1 (6 bases). Germline values: CDR1 MGHRA, CDR2 YSYEKL. V was clipped by 1 base and J by 11 bases, with 11 bases between them. CDR3 length equals 12 residues. The CDR3 nucleotides read TGCGCCAGCAGCCAAGTAACAGGGTACGCTTTCTTT. This encodes CASSQVTGYAFF.

V usage is TRBV7-8 and J usage is TRBJ2-2; D unresolved. Germline V gene sequence: CDR1 SGHVS, CDR2 FQNEAQ. This CDR3 has 15 amino acids. With 5 bases removed from V and 2 bases from J, the gap between germline ends came to 12 bases. CDR3: CASSPRSLNTGELFF. The CDR3, as DNA: TGTGCCAGCAGCCCGAGGTCCCTCAACACCGGGGAGCTGTTTTTT.

The chain recombines TRBV4-1 with TRBJ1-1; no firm D call. V shed 6 bases and J shed 0 bases, with 11 bases lying between them. This CDR3 region has 14 residues. In germline, CDR1 is MGHRA, CDR2 YSYEKL. In DNA form, the CDR3 reads TGCGCCAGCAGGGCGTCGGTGTTGAACACTGAAGCTTTCTTT. It codes for CASRASVLNTEAFF.

This clonotype has at least ten counts. The rearrangement links TRBV7-9 to TRBJ1-1; TRBD1 matches at 8 bases. Trimming cost V 5 bases and J 2 bases; bases outside gene matches: 4. Germline values: CDR1 SEHNR, CDR2 FQNEAQ (reference sequence). CDR3 length: 14 residues. CDR3 sequence (DNA): TGTGCCAGCAGCCCCGACAGGGGAAACACTGAAGCTTTCTTT. Its translation is CASSPDRGNTEAFF. The complete variable domain, with remaining parts taken from reference TRBV7-9 and TRBJ1-1, reads DTGVSQNPRHKITKRGQNVTFRCDPISEHNRLYWYRQTLGQGPEFLTYFQNEAQLEKSRLLSDRFSAERPKGSFSTLEIQRTEQGDSAMYLCASSPDRGNTEAFFGQGTRLTVV.

V gene TRBV6-1 combines with J gene TRBJ2-5, with D unclear. V shed 6 bases and J shed 5 bases, with 13 bases lying between them. CDR3 length equals 13 residues. The germline CDR1 and CDR2 sequences are MNHNS and SASEGT. CDR3 residues: CASSLPSQETQYF. DNA of the CDR3: TGTGCCAGCAGCCTTCCCTCGCAGGAGACCCAGTACTTC.

The chain uses TRBV29-1 and TRBJ2-7, with D perhaps matching TRBD2 (5 bases). Germline V lookup: CDR1 SQVTM, CDR2 ANQGSEA. The CDR3 consists of 14 residues. Trimming removed 4 bases from V and 0 bases from J, with 13 bases in between. CDR3 bases: TGCAGCGTTGTAAGCGGATTAGCCTCCTACGAGCAGTACTTC. Protein: CSVVSGLASYEQYF.

This chain joins TRBV2 and TRBJ2-3; D is uncertain. V gave up 6 bases and J gave up 3 bases, with 13 bases separating them. CDR1 SNHLY and CDR2 FYNNEI come from the germline V gene. This CDR3 has 14 amino acids. The CDR3 bases are TGTGCCAGCAGCATACTGTATCTTACAGATACGCAGTATTTT. This encodes CASSILYLTDTQYF.

This clonotype was observed a handful of times. J is TRBJ2-5 and V is TRBV7-9; 7 bases match TRBD1. The CDR3 consists of 15 residues. The germline gives CDR1 SEHNR, CDR2 FQNEAQ (reference sequence). J lost 4 bases, V lost 2 bases, and 7 bases had no gene match. CDR3 loop: CASSLMPGGRETQYF. CDR3 sequence (DNA): TGTGCCAGCAGCTTAATGCCAGGGGGACGAGAGACCCAGTACTTC.

The V gene is TRBV7-9, the J gene TRBJ2-7, with TRBD1 identical over 12 bases. The CDR3 runs 18 residues. In germline, CDR1 is SEHNR, CDR2 FQNEAQ (reference sequence). J lost 2 bases, V lost 2 bases, and 10 bases had no gene match. The CDR3 here is CASSLTLSGTGGPYEQYF. DNA for the CDR3: TGTGCCAGCAGCTTAACTCTTTCCGGGACAGGGGGCCCCTACGAGCAGTACTTC.

This rearrangement joins TRBV20-1 to TRBJ1-1; D gene ambiguous. There are 12 residues in the CDR3. Trimming removed 6 bases from V and 1 base from J, with 9 bases in between. Germline CDR1 reads DFQATT; CDR2 reads SNEGSKA (reference sequence). DNA of the CDR3: TGCAGTGCCTGGAGTGGGAACACTGAAGCTTTCTTT. It encodes CSAWSGNTEAFF.

This clonotype was observed many times. The V and J genes are TRBV11-2 and TRBJ2-7; 8 bases match TRBD2. CDR3 length equals 15 residues. Trimming removed 5 bases from V and 2 bases from J; junction bases left unmatched: 8. Germline V gene lookup returns CDR1 SGHAT and CDR2 FQNNGV. CDR3 residues: CASSPRSGIPYEQYF. Written as DNA, the CDR3 is TGTGCCAGCAGCCCTCGTAGCGGGATTCCCTACGAGCAGTACTTC. The complete variable domain, with remaining parts taken from reference TRBV11-2 and TRBJ2-7, reads EAGVAQSPRYKIIEKRQSVAFWCNPISGHATLYWYQQILGQGPKLLIQFQNNGVVDDSQLPKDRFSAERLKGVDSTLKIQPAKLEDSAVYLCASSPRSGIPYEQYFGPGTRLTVT.

The sample holds a few counts of this clonotype. The chain uses TRBV3-1 and TRBJ1-2; tentatively, D is TRBD1 (6 bases). Germline CDR1 reads LGHDT; CDR2 reads YNNKEL (reference sequence). The CDR3 contains 14 residues. V was cut by 2 bases and J by 10 bases, with 17 bases left in between. The CDR3 DNA follows: TGTGCCAGCAGCCAACAGCCGGGACAACCGTTCTACACCTTC. It encodes CASSQQPGQPFYTF.

This clonotype was seen many times. The CDR3 reads CATQGWGVVNTGELFF. CDR3 bases: TGTGCCACCCAAGGATGGGGGGTCGTGAACACCGGGGAGCTGTTTTTT. This chain joins TRBV2 and TRBJ2-2, with D perhaps matching TRBD2 (6 bases). Germline V gene sequence: CDR1 SNHLY, CDR2 FYNNEI. This CDR3 is built from 16 residues. Trimming shortened V by 10 bases and J by 1 base, and 19 bases separated the two germline ends. Using reference TRBV2 and TRBJ2-2 for the parts outside the CDR3, the full variable domain is EPEVTQTPSHQVTQMGQEVILRCVPISNHLYFYWYRQILGQKVEFLVSFYNNEISEKSEIFDDQFSVERPDGSNFTLKIRSTKLEDSAMYFCATQGWGVVNTGELFFGEGSRLTVL.

This rearrangement joins TRBV20-1 to TRBJ2-1; D gene unclear. From germline, CDR1 is DFQATT and CDR2 SNEGSKA (reference sequence). The germline V and J ends were trimmed by 8 bases and 6 bases, with 8 bases remaining between them. CDR3 size: 10 residues. The chain's CDR3 is CSFHPNEQFF. CDR3 nucleotides: TGCAGTTTCCATCCCAATGAGCAGTTCTTC.

This clonotype was counted ten times or more. This chain uses TRBV2 with TRBJ2-2; a weak D match, TRBD1 (5 bases). The CDR3 runs 14 residues. The germline gives CDR1 SNHLY, CDR2 FYNNEI. V was trimmed by 6 bases and J by 0 bases, leaving 8 bases between them. The CDR3 region has the DNA TGTGCCAGCAGACGGACACCGAACACCGGGGAGCTGTTTTTT. Residues: CASRRTPNTGELFF. Combining the CDR3 with reference TRBV2 and TRBJ2-2 gives the whole variable domain EPEVTQTPSHQVTQMGQEVILRCVPISNHLYFYWYRQILGQKVEFLVSFYNNEISEKSEIFDDQFSVERPDGSNFTLKIRSTKLEDSAMYFCASRRTPNTGELFFGEGSRLTVL.

In its sample, this clonotype was seen many times. The chain carries TRBV12-3 or TRBV12-4 and TRBJ2-6; the D is unclear. The CDR3 is made up of 13 amino acids. Trimming cost V 7 bases and J 4 bases, with 8 bases left between them. Here the CDR3 reads CASTKSGANVLTF. For the CDR3, the DNA is TGTGCCAGCACCAAATCCGGGGCCAACGTCCTGACTTTC.

This chain links TRBV20-1 with TRBJ2-5; 10 bases are a match to TRBD2. Germline CDR1 reads DFQATT; CDR2 reads SNEGSKA (reference sequence). The CDR3 loop spans 14 amino acids. V shed 3 bases, J shed 3 bases, and the junction held 4 bases outside the gene matches. Written as DNA, the CDR3 is TGCAGTGCTAGGCTAGCGGGAGTGAAAGAGACCCAGTACTTC. This encodes CSARLAGVKETQYF.

This rearrangement joins TRBV12-3 or TRBV12-4 to TRBJ1-1, with D maybe TRBD1 (6 bases). CDR3 size: 14 residues. V was pared by 6 bases and J by 4 bases, with 15 bases between. The CDR3 is CASSLTGSGTEAFF. CDR3 bases: TGTGCCAGCAGCCTCACAGGGTCTGGCACTGAAGCTTTCTTT.

This clonotype was counted a few times. This rearrangement joins TRBV27 to TRBJ1-1; 7 bases align to TRBD1. Germline values: CDR1 MNHEY, CDR2 SMNVEV (reference sequence). Trimming cost V 8 bases and J 1 base; bases outside gene matches: 7. CDR3 length: 14 amino acids. This CDR3 reads CASGKDRENTEAFF. DNA of the CDR3: TGTGCCAGCGGAAAAGACAGGGAGAACACTGAAGCTTTCTTT.

The chain joins TRBV2 to TRBJ2-7; D might be TRBD1 or TRBD2, each matching 6 bases. V dropped 7 bases and J dropped 3 bases, with 22 bases sitting between them. The CDR3 contains 16 residues. Germline CDR1 reads SNHLY; CDR2 reads FYNNEI. The CDR3 nucleotides read TGTGCCAGCAACCGCGAAGGGGGGTACTCCTACTACGAGCAGTACTTC. Translated: CASNREGGYSYYEQYF. The full variable domain, in which reference TRBV2 and TRBJ2-7 provide the parts outside the CDR3, is EPEVTQTPSHQVTQMGQEVILRCVPISNHLYFYWYRQILGQKVEFLVSFYNNEISEKSEIFDDQFSVERPDGSNFTLKIRSTKLEDSAMYFCASNREGGYSYYEQYFGPGTRLTVT.

The CDR3 reads CASSPWGAGYTGELFF. CDR3 nucleotide sequence: TGTGCCAGCAGCCCGTGGGGAGCGGGGTACACCGGGGAGCTGTTTTTT. The genes are TRBV11-1 and TRBJ2-2; TRBD2 agrees at 7 bases. Trimming cost V 5 bases and J 3 bases; bases outside gene matches: 9. The CDR3 contains 16 residues. The germline V gene has CDR1 SGHAT and CDR2 FQDESV (reference sequence).

J is TRBJ2-5 and V is TRBV20-1; D uncertain. The V gene's germline CDR1 is DFQATT and CDR2 SNEGSKA (reference sequence). This CDR3 has 12 amino acids. The germline V and J ends were trimmed by 6 bases and 4 bases, with 12 bases remaining between them. CDR3 coding DNA: TGCAGTGCCAGTTCCCCGGGAGAGACCCAGTACTTC. Residues: CSASSPGETQYF.

In its sample, this clonotype was seen many times. The rearrangement joins TRBV2 to TRBJ1-5; no clear D gene. V lost 9 bases to trimming and J lost 0 bases, with 15 bases between them. Germline loops: CDR1 SNHLY, CDR2 FYNNEI. CDR3 length: 15 residues. The CDR3 sequence is CASSAGEYSNQPQHF. The CDR3 DNA reads TGTGCCAGTTCTGCAGGAGAGTATAGCAATCAGCCCCAGCATTTT. The variable domain in full, with the rest retrieved from reference TRBV2 and TRBJ1-5, is EPEVTQTPSHQVTQMGQEVILRCVPISNHLYFYWYRQILGQKVEFLVSFYNNEISEKSEIFDDQFSVERPDGSNFTLKIRSTKLEDSAMYFCASSAGEYSNQPQHFGDGTRLSIL.

This clonotype was counted only a few times. The CDR3 DNA follows: TGTGCCACCAGGAACGCACCCTGGTCTCAGCCGATTTATGGCTACACCTTC. Protein sequence: CATRNAPWSQPIYGYTF. V and J are TRBV24-1 and TRBJ1-2; unclear D gene. Per the germline V gene, CDR1 is KGHDR and CDR2 is SFDVKD. This CDR3 has 17 amino acids. Trimming stripped 7 bases from V and 5 bases from J, with 25 bases between.

This chain joins TRBV6-1 and TRBJ2-1; 11 bases align to TRBD2. The germline V gene has CDR1 MNHNS and CDR2 SASEGT. This CDR3 comprises 14 residues. Trimming removed 10 bases from V and 3 bases from J; junction bases left unmatched: 5. In nucleotides, the CDR3 is TGTGCCACGCAACTAGCGGGAGACTACAATGAGCAGTTCTTC. This encodes CATQLAGDYNEQFF.

This clonotype has ten or more counts. This chain connects TRBV2 to TRBJ1-6, with D unclear. Germline V gene lookup returns CDR1 SNHLY and CDR2 FYNNEI. Trimming pared 4 bases from V and 7 bases from J, leaving 8 bases between. This CDR3 is 13 amino acids long. CDR3: CASSVRENSPLHF. In DNA form, the CDR3 reads TGTGCCAGCAGTGTGAGGGAAAATTCACCCCTCCACTTT.